The clone carrying this T cell receptor beta chain was found once. The antigen remains undetermined. The CDR3 is 15 amino acids. Germline CDR1 reads SGHRS; CDR2 reads YFSETQ. The V end was cut by 1 base, the J end by 5 bases, with 15 bases between. The data were taken from a study of OX40 agonist ivuxolimab in advanced cancers. On the study more broadly: Allowance was made for prior anti-PD-1, anti-PD-L1 or anti-CTLA-4 therapy, and 40% had some. Study conclusions and caveats: Average numbers of expanded clones were greater in CD8+ T cells than in CD4+. With doses of 0.1 to 3.0 mg/kg, CD4+ and CD8+ blood T cells had undergone clonal expansion by week 6. Partial responders treated at 0.1-3.0 mg/kg exhibited clonal expansion among the lowest measured.

Profiling relied on immunoSEQ multiplex PCR, and the TCRdb table lists in-frame clones only, not all of them. The data hold about 96,000 clones, with around 91% observed a single time. This sequence was found in an adult with an advanced solid tumor such as melanoma, head and neck, liver or kidney cancer. V usage is TRBV5-1 and J usage is TRBJ1-1, with a possible D match to TRBD1 (5 bases). This material consisted of CD4+ or CD8+ T cells sorted from blood, taken in a trial of the OX40 agonist ivuxolimab. The CDR3 loop reads CASSLQGTRVTEAFF. The CDR3 nucleotides read TGCGCCAGCAGCTTGCAGGGAACTCGAGTTACTGAAGCTTTCTTT. Full variable domain (remainder filled in from reference TRBV5-1 and TRBJ1-1): KAGVTQTPRYLIKTRGQQVTLSCSPISGHRSVSWYQQTPGQGLQFLFEYFSETQRNKGNFPGRFSGRQFSNSRSEMNVSTLELGDSALYLCASSLQGTRVTEAFFGQGTRLTVV.